This note documents a single TCR beta chain sequence. Its antigen is unknown. The source of the sample is a study of cytomegalovirus exposure and HLA in healthy donors. When sampled, the donors appeared nominally healthy, though they likely had unrecorded immune exposures. Between the trimmed V and J ends, which lost 5 bases and 4 bases, there was a span of 8 bases. The germline V gene encodes CDR1 SEHNR and CDR2 FQNEAQ (reference sequence). This CDR3 region has 12 residues. Study-wide results and limits: Later analysis placed DRB1 highest and HLA-C lowest in TCR association rates, which differed by HLA locus. Most of the TCR beta V segments (in an earlier analysis) were productive either about 87% or about 30% of the time.

In the PCR, 60 Vbeta and 13 Jbeta primers were used. Libraries were prepared by immunoSEQ multiplex PCR; TCRdb keeps only in-frame clonotypes and omits some of them. The sample holds about 140,000 clones, around 82% seen once. Input material: PBMCs. The receptor was isolated from a middle-aged man in good health and CMV-seropositive. The rearrangement joins TRBV7-9 to TRBJ1-1, with a possible D match to TRBD1 (6 bases). CDR3 sequence reads: CASSLRGTEAFF. CDR3 DNA: TGTGCCAGCAGCCTCAGGGGCACTGAAGCTTTCTTT.